This T cell receptor (beta chain) was sequenced for a study of blood T cell repertoires in COVID-19. Data came from immunoSEQ multiplex PCR; TCRdb stores just in-frame clones and leaves some out. The sample contains about 170,000 clones, about 85% of which appear only once. This CDR3 has 11 amino acids. Germline V gene data show CDR1 as DFQATT and CDR2 as SNEGSKA (reference sequence). Trimming removed 5 bases at V and 2 bases at J, with 4 bases between. The chain couples TRBV20-1 to TRBJ2-1, with D hard to call. Sequenced material: peripheral blood. The TCR was taken from a man of 80 years or more with COVID-19, enrolled during active disease. DNA for the CDR3: TGCAGTGCTCCGGCCTACAATGAGCAGTTCTTC. The encoded protein is CSAPAYNEQFF.